These T cell receptor beta chains were read from a single sample in a study of blood T cell repertoires in COVID-19. TCRdb's table, derived via immunoSEQ multiplex PCR, lists solely in-frame clones and lacks some. The profile shows 200,000 to 250,000 clones, roughly nine tenths of them singletons. Sequencing was carried out using peripheral blood. These receptors were taken from a woman aged 18-29 years who had recovered from COVID-19. Each CDR3 is given with its conserved first and last residue. D genes are given only for firm matches. The size of a clone is reported for some rows only, either as once, few or many, or as a class for expanded clones.

>.|.|TRBV18|TRBJ2-1
CASSPRGQGGFGEQFF
TGTGCCAGCTCACCAAGGGGACAAGGGGGATTTGGAGAGCAGTTCTTC
>.|TRBD1|TRBV6-2/TRBV6-3|TRBJ1-2
CASRHGQQGNYGYTF
TGTGCCAGCCGCCACGGTCAACAGGGGAACTATGGCTACACCTTC
>.|TRBD2|TRBV18|TRBJ2-1
CASSPPTSHEQFF
TGTGCCAGCTCACCACCGACTAGCCATGAGCAGTTCTTC
>.|TRBD1|TRBV27|TRBJ1-1
CASSRQGSNTEAFF
TGTGCCAGCAGTAGACAGGGCTCTAACACTGAAGCTTTCTTT
>.|.|TRBV7-8|TRBJ2-7
CASSLGVTGNEQYF
TGTGCCAGCAGCTTAGGGGTAACAGGGAACGAGCAGTACTTC
>once|.|TRBV28|TRBJ1-6
CASSYRAHNSPLHF
TGTGCCAGCAGTTACAGGGCCCATAATTCACCCCTCCACTTT
>few|.|TRBV2|TRBJ2-7
CASNRDSISGEQYF
TGTGCCAGCAACCGGGACTCTATATCGGGCGAGCAGTACTTC
>.|.|TRBV27|TRBJ1-2
CASSSIDMGRDGYTF
TGTGCCAGCAGTTCGATTGACATGGGGCGCGATGGCTACACCTTC
>.|.|TRBV13|TRBJ2-7
CASSLGLGQSSYEQYF
TGTGCCAGCAGCCTAGGATTGGGACAAAGCTCCTACGAGCAGTACTTC
>.|TRBD1|TRBV4-3|TRBJ1-5
CASSQMTGSNQPQHF
TGCGCCAGCAGCCAAATGACAGGGAGCAATCAGCCCCAGCATTTT
>.|TRBD2|TRBV6-4|TRBJ2-1
CASSEGREGNNEQFF
TGTGCCAGCAGTGAGGGGCGGGAGGGAAACAATGAGCAGTTCTTC
>.|TRBD1|TRBV5-5|TRBJ1-5
CASSSGQSNNQPQHF
TGTGCCAGCAGCTCGGGACAGTCGAACAATCAGCCCCAGCATTTT
>.|TRBD1|TRBV18|TRBJ2-7
CASSRTGTVYYEQYF
TGTGCCAGCTCACGGACCGGGACAGTCTACTACGAGCAGTACTTC
>.|TRBD1|TRBV5-1|TRBJ1-1
CASRLDRTNTEAFF
TGCGCCAGCAGACTGGACAGGACGAACACTGAAGCTTTCTTT
>.|.|TRBV5-1|TRBJ1-1
CASSWDTYTEAFF
TGCGCCAGCAGCTGGGACACCTACACTGAAGCTTTCTTT
>few|TRBD2|TRBV27|TRBJ2-7
CASSLSGRAWEQYF
TGTGCCAGCAGTTTAAGCGGGAGGGCCTGGGAGCAGTACTTC